This T cell receptor beta chain was profiled in a study of molecular identifiers for immune sequencing clone quantification. The study's findings and limits: Spiked Jurkat TCR RNA from one cell was reportedly detectable among 950,000 to 1,000,000 naive cells.

Turning to this clonotype: Its antigen is not known.

TCRdb re-derived calls from the PCR reads in MiXCR, one entry per CDR3 protein. The table has approximately 630,000 distinct CDR3 sequences, roughly 25% seen once. Germline loops: CDR1 SGHDN, CDR2 FVKESK. J was trimmed by 4 bases and V by 8 bases; bases with no gene match: 15. The CDR3 is 16 amino acids. The rearrangement links TRBV14 to TRBJ2-3; TRBD2 matches 7 bases. Material: naive CD8+ T cells from blood, with Jurkat cell RNA spiked in. The subset was: FACS-sorted CD8+CD4-CCR7+CD45RA+ naive T cells. The TCR sequence derives from a human donor in good health. Some libraries in this study had Jurkat cell RNA spiked in. CDR3 sequence reads: CASGLKSGGLSDTQYF. The CDR3 DNA sequence: TGTGCCAGCGGCTTGAAATCGGGAGGACTCTCAGATACGCAGTATTTT. The entire variable domain, with the rest obtained from reference TRBV14 and TRBJ2-3, is as follows: EAGVTQFPSHSVIEKGQTVTLRCDPISGHDNLYWYRRVMGKEIKFLLHFVKESKQDESGMPNNRFLAERTGGTYSTLKVQPAELEDSGVYFCASGLKSGGLSDTQYFGPGTRLTVL.